A selection of T cell receptor beta chains follows, all from one sample in a study of CD8 T cells in Susac syndrome. Each CDR3 protein gets one entry after TCRdb re-called the immunoSEQ multiplex PCR reads with MiXCR. Among 150,000 to 160,000 distinct CDR3 sequences listed, around 95% were seen once. The sequenced sample was CD8+ T cells from PBMCs. Receptors were obtained from a human donor with multiple sclerosis. Both conserved end residues are part of each CDR3. Fields, in order: J gene, clone size, V gene, D gene, CDR3 DNA, CDR3 protein. A D gene is named only where the DNA matches it firmly. A row's size may be missing; if present it is once, few, many or a size class.

j_call: TRBJ2-3; clone_size: .; v_call: TRBV5-6; d_call: .; cdr3_nt: TGTGCCAGCAGCTTGGCGGCAGTAGATACGCAGTATTTT; cdr3_aa: CASSLAAVDTQYF
j_call: TRBJ2-5; clone_size: .; v_call: TRBV30; d_call: .; cdr3_nt: TGTGCCTGGAGTGGTGGGGGATACGAGACCCAGTACTTC; cdr3_aa: CAWSGGGYETQYF
j_call: TRBJ2-1; clone_size: .; v_call: TRBV29-1; d_call: TRBD2; cdr3_nt: TGCAGCGTTACCCTTTATAGCGGGGGGGACAATGAGCAGTTCTTC; cdr3_aa: CSVTLYSGGDNEQFF
j_call: TRBJ2-1; clone_size: .; v_call: TRBV27; d_call: .; cdr3_nt: TGTGCCAGCAGTCCGCATGGGGGTGAGCAGTTCTTC; cdr3_aa: CASSPHGGEQFF
j_call: TRBJ1-1; clone_size: .; v_call: TRBV30; d_call: .; cdr3_nt: TGTGCCTGGAAAGTGAACACTGAAGCTTTCTTT; cdr3_aa: CAWKVNTEAFF
j_call: TRBJ2-5; clone_size: .; v_call: TRBV2; d_call: .; cdr3_nt: TGTGCCAGCAGTGAGAAGCTAGCAGTGACTCAAGAGACCCAGTACTTC; cdr3_aa: CASSEKLAVTQETQYF
j_call: TRBJ2-2; clone_size: .; v_call: TRBV7-8; d_call: .; cdr3_nt: TGTGCCAGCAGCTCGGGACGGGGCGGGGAGCTGTTTTTT; cdr3_aa: CASSSGRGGELFF
j_call: TRBJ2-2; clone_size: once; v_call: TRBV4-2; d_call: .; cdr3_nt: TGTGCCAGCAGCCAAATAGGGGCGGAGGCCGGGGAGCTGTTTTTT; cdr3_aa: CASSQIGAEAGELFF
j_call: TRBJ1-1; clone_size: .; v_call: TRBV20-1; d_call: TRBD1; cdr3_nt: TGCAGTGCTAGAGGACAGGGGACTGAAGCTTTCTTT; cdr3_aa: CSARGQGTEAFF
j_call: TRBJ2-7; clone_size: once; v_call: TRBV20-1; d_call: .; cdr3_nt: TGCAGTGCCATGCTTAGTACGAGCTACGAGCAGTACTTC; cdr3_aa: CSAMLSTSYEQYF
j_call: TRBJ2-1; clone_size: .; v_call: TRBV24-1; d_call: TRBD2; cdr3_nt: TGTGCCACCAGTGAGGGCGGGGGGGCTTCCTACAATGAGCAGTTCTTC; cdr3_aa: CATSEGGGASYNEQFF
j_call: TRBJ2-5; clone_size: .; v_call: TRBV19; d_call: TRBD2; cdr3_nt: TGTGCCAGTAGGCCGGGACTAGCGGCCCAAGAGACCCAGTACTTC; cdr3_aa: CASRPGLAAQETQYF
j_call: TRBJ2-7; clone_size: .; v_call: TRBV9; d_call: .; cdr3_nt: TGTGCCAGCTCCCCCGAGGCAGGGCTCTACGAGCAGTACTTC; cdr3_aa: CASSPEAGLYEQYF
j_call: TRBJ2-1; clone_size: .; v_call: TRBV12-3/TRBV12-4; d_call: .; cdr3_nt: .; cdr3_aa: CASSLGGDFGNEQFF
j_call: TRBJ1-1; clone_size: .; v_call: TRBV29-1; d_call: .; cdr3_nt: TGCAGCGCCGTTCCGGTAGGGAAAAACACTGAAGCTTTCTTT; cdr3_aa: CSAVPVGKNTEAFF
j_call: TRBJ2-1; clone_size: once; v_call: TRBV4-2; d_call: .; cdr3_nt: TGTGCCAGCAGCCAAGTCGCCACCCTTAGGGATGAGCAGTTCTTC; cdr3_aa: CASSQVATLRDEQFF
j_call: TRBJ2-3; clone_size: .; v_call: TRBV7-3; d_call: .; cdr3_nt: TGTGCCAGCAGCTTAGGGACTCCCCACGATACGCAGTATTTT; cdr3_aa: CASSLGTPHDTQYF
j_call: TRBJ2-6; clone_size: once; v_call: TRBV7-8; d_call: TRBD2; cdr3_nt: TGTGCCAGCAGCTCGACTAGCGCGATCTCTGGGGCCAACGTCCTGACTTTC; cdr3_aa: CASSSTSAISGANVLTF
j_call: TRBJ1-2; clone_size: .; v_call: TRBV29-1; d_call: .; cdr3_nt: TGCAGCGTTGTTTATGGCAGGGTTAGGAATGGCTACACCTTC; cdr3_aa: CSVVYGRVRNGYTF
j_call: TRBJ2-7; clone_size: .; v_call: TRBV7-9; d_call: .; cdr3_nt: TGTGCCAGCAGCTTCTCCGGGGCGGGGTATGAGCAGTACTTC; cdr3_aa: CASSFSGAGYEQYF
j_call: TRBJ2-7; clone_size: .; v_call: TRBV18; d_call: TRBD1; cdr3_nt: TGTGCCAGCTCACCAGGACAGGGTCGGTCCTACGAGCAGTACTTC; cdr3_aa: CASSPGQGRSYEQYF
j_call: TRBJ1-1; clone_size: .; v_call: TRBV6-1; d_call: .; cdr3_nt: TGTGCCAGCAGTGAATGGGGCAGCCTAGCTGAAGCTTTCTTT; cdr3_aa: CASSEWGSLAEAFF
j_call: TRBJ2-5; clone_size: .; v_call: TRBV4-2; d_call: .; cdr3_nt: TGTGCCAGCAGCCACCCTTATGACGGGGAAAAGACCCAGTACTTC; cdr3_aa: CASSHPYDGEKTQYF